This T cell receptor beta chain comes out of a study of blood T cells in healthy people across ages. This clonotype was found a few times. Its cognate antigen is unknown. Primers used in a second PCR of about 7 to 11 cycles were a sample-barcoded 5' primer and a J-beta primer mix. TCRdb re-derived calls from the 5' RACE reads in MiXCR, one entry per CDR3 protein. The sample holds more than 650,000 distinct CDR3 sequences; about 26% are singletons and the top ten take about 2.9%. The trim removed 3 bases at V and 3 bases at J, leaving 5 bases unmatched. The germline V gene encodes CDR1 DFQATT and CDR2 SNEGSKA (reference sequence). The CDR3 is 14 amino acids. Study-level findings and limits: Roughly linear age-related decline in beta diversity appeared, significant by age approximately 41. When set beside aged donors, long-lived donors presented more naive CD4+ cells and higher diversity.

Another study also made use of these data, one on T cells of mothers and their children. As that report states: Compared with unrelated pairs, related mother-child pairs had slightly higher, non-significant overlap. Detection of persistent microchimeric T cell clones did not occur.

Sequenced material: blood. The source is a boy younger than 18 in good health. V gene TRBV20-1 combines with J gene TRBJ2-3; TRBD2 matches at 8 bases. CDR3 loop: CSASRLAKTDTQYF. CDR3 DNA sequence: TGCAGTGCTAGTAGACTAGCGAAGACAGATACGCAGTATTTT.